This T cell receptor beta chain was profiled in a study of cytomegalovirus exposure and HLA in healthy donors. Study-wide points: Cytomegalovirus-associated status was assigned to some 180 TCR beta chains. Subsequent analysis found a tendency for first-cohort TCR clusters to co-occur within the 120 or so validation repertoires.

CDR3 length: 15 amino acids. The germline V gene has CDR1 MNHNY and CDR2 SVGAGI (reference sequence). J was trimmed by 2 bases and V by 6 bases; bases with no gene match: 9. The repertoire was sequenced with immunoSEQ multiplex PCR; TCRdb's copy has only in-frame clones and lacks some. The sample holds more than 110,000 clones; 70% to 90% are singletons and the top ten take around 1.4%. A word on this clone: The antigen remains unidentified.

The study drew the donors from its approximately 110-subject validation cohort, separate from the roughly 670-subject first cohort. This chain uses TRBV6-6 with TRBJ1-1, with 7 bases that match TRBD1. The sequencing input was PBMCs. This sequence was found in a woman between 25 and 40 years old in good health and CMV-seronegative. The CDR3 DNA is TGTGCCAGCAGCTACGGGACAGAACTAAACACTGAAGCTTTCTTT. It encodes CASSYGTELNTEAFF.